This T cell receptor beta chain was retrieved from a study of blood T cell repertoires in COVID-19. In the study overall: Some COVID-19 samples were acute and others convalescent; all came from the United States, Italy and Spain. T cells, B-cell-depleted T cells, or PBMCs provided the cDNA or gDNA that served as material.

Methods used by the authors: The authors estimated nucleated cell counts from reference gene primer amplification. The assay was immunoSEQ multiplex PCR, and TCRdb's table has in-frame clones only and misses some. V and J calls and clone size follow that table, whereas D and trimming were derived from the DNA. Found here are 60,000 to 75,000 clones, about 88% of them singletons; the top ten hold around 4.2%. V was pared by 0 bases and J by 1 base, with 12 bases between. This CDR3 is 16 amino acids long. The germline V gene encodes CDR1 SGDLS and CDR2 YYNGEE. The specimen was peripheral blood. The clonotype comes from a man between 65 and 85 years old with active COVID-19. The rearrangement links TRBV9 to TRBJ2-3; perhaps TRBD1 as D (5 bases). CDR3 DNA sequence: TGTGCCAGCAGCGTAGCTGGGGCAGGGCGCACAGATACGCAGTATTTT. Translating gives CASSVAGAGRTDTQYF.